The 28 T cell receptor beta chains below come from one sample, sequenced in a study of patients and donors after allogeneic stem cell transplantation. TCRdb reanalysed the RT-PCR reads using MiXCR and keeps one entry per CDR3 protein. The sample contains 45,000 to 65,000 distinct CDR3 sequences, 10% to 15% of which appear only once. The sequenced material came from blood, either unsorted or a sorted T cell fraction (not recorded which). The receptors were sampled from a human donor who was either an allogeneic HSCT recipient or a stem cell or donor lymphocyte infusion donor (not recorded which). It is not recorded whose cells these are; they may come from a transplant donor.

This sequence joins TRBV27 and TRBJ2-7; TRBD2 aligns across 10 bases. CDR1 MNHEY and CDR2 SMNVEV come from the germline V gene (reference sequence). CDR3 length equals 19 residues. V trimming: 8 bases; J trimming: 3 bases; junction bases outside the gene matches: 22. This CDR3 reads CASAPITAGTSVGLYEQYF. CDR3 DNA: TGTGCCAGCGCCCCCATTACCGCCGGGACTAGCGTTGGGCTCTACGAGCAGTACTTC.

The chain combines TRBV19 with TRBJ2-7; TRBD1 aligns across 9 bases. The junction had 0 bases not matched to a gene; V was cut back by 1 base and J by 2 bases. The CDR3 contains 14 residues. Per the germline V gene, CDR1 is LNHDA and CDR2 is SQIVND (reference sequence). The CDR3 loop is CASSIGDRAYEQYF. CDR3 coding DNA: TGTGCCAGTAGTATAGGGGACAGGGCCTACGAGCAGTACTTC.

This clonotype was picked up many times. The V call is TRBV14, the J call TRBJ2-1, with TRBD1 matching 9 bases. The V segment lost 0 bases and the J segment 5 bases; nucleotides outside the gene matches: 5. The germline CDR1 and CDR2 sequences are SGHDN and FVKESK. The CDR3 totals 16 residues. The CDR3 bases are TGTGCCAGCAGCCAAGACATCGGGACAGGGAACAATGAGCAGTTCTTC. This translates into CASSQDIGTGNNEQFF. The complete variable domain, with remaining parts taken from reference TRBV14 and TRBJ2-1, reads EAGVTQFPSHSVIEKGQTVTLRCDPISGHDNLYWYRRVMGKEIKFLLHFVKESKQDESGMPNNRFLAERTGGTYSTLKVQPAELEDSGVYFCASSQDIGTGNNEQFFGPGTRLTVL.

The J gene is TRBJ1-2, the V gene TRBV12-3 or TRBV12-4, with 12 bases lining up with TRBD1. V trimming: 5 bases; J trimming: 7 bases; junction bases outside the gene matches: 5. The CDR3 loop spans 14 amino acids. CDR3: CASSPPGQGAGYTF. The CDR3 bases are TGTGCCAGCAGTCCTCCGGGACAGGGGGCTGGCTACACCTTC.

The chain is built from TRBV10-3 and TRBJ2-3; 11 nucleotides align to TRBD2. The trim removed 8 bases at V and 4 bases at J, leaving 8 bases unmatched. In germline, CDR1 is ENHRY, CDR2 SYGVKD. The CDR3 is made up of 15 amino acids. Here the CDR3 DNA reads TGTGCCATCGGATTGATAGCGGGAGGGCCAGATACGCAGTATTTT. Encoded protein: CAIGLIAGGPDTQYF.

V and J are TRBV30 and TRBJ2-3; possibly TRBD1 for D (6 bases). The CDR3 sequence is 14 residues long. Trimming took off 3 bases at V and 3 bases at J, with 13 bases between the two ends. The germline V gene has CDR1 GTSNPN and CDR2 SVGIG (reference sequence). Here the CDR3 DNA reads TGTGCCTGGAGCTCCGTCAGGGGAACAGATACGCAGTATTTT. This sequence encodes CAWSSVRGTDTQYF.

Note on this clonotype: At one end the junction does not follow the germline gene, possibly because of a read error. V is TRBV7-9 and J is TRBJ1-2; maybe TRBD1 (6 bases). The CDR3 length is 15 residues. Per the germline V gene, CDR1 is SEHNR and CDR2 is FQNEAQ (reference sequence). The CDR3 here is CAGSPKQGSNYGYTF. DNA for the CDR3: TGTGCCGGCAGCCCAAAACAGGGATCGAACTATGGCTACACCTTC. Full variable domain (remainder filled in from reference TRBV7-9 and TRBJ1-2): DTGVSQNPRHKITKRGQNVTFRCDPISEHNRLYWYRQTLGQGPEFLTYFQNEAQLEKSRLLSDRFSAERPKGSFSTLEIQRTEQGDSAMYLCAGSPKQGSNYGYTFGSGTRLTVV.

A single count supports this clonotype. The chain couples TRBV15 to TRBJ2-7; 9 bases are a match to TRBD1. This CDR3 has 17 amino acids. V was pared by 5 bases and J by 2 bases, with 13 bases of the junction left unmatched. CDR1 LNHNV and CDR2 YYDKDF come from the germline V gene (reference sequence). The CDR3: CATSGTGFQFSPYEQYF. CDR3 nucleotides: TGTGCCACCAGCGGGACAGGGTTTCAGTTTTCACCCTACGAGCAGTACTTC.

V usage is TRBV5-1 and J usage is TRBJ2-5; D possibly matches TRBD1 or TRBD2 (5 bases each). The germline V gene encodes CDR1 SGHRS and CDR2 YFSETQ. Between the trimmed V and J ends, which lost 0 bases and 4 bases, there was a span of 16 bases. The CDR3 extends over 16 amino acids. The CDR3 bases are TGCGCCAGCAGCTTGGAAGGGACCCCCGCCGGAGAGACCCAGTACTTC. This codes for CASSLEGTPAGETQYF. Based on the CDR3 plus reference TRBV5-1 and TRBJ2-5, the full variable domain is KAGVTQTPRYLIKTRGQQVTLSCSPISGHRSVSWYQQTPGQGLQFLFEYFSETQRNKGNFPGRFSGRQFSNSRSEMNVSTLELGDSALYLCASSLEGTPAGETQYFGPGTRLLVL.

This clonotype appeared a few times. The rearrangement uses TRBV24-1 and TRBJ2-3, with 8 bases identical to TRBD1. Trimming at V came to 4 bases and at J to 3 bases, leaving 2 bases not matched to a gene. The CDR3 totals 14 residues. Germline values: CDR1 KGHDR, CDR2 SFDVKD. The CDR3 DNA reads TGTGCCACCAGTGAGGGACAGGCGACAGATACGCAGTATTTT. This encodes CATSEGQATDTQYF.

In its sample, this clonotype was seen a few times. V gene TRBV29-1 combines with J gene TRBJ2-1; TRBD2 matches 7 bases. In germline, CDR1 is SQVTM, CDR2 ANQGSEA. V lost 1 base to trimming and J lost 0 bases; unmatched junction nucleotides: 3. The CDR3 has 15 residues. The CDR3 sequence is CSVEARTSSYNEQFF. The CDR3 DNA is TGCAGCGTTGAAGCCCGGACTAGCTCCTACAATGAGCAGTTCTTC.

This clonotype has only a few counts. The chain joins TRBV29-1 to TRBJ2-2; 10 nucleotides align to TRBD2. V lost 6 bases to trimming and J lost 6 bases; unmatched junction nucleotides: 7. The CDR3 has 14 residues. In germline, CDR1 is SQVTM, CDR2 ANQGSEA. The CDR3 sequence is CSVAGLAYSGELFF. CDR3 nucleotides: TGCAGCGTCGCGGGACTAGCGTATTCCGGGGAGCTGTTTTTT.

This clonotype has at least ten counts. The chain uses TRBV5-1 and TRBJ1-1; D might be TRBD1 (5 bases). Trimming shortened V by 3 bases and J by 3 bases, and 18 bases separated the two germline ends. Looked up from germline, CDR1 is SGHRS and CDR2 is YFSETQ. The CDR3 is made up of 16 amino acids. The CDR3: CASSSRGGISDTEAFF. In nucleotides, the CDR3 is TGCGCCAGCAGCTCTCGCGGGGGGATAAGTGACACTGAAGCTTTCTTT. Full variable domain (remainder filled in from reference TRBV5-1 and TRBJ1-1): KAGVTQTPRYLIKTRGQQVTLSCSPISGHRSVSWYQQTPGQGLQFLFEYFSETQRNKGNFPGRFSGRQFSNSRSEMNVSTLELGDSALYLCASSSRGGISDTEAFFGQGTRLTVV.

For the CDR3, the DNA is TGTGCCAGCAGTGGACAGGGCCCGCCCCAGCATTTT. The encoded protein is CASSGQGPPQHF. This chain connects TRBV6-2 or TRBV6-3 to TRBJ1-5; 8 bases align to TRBD1. This CDR3 has 12 amino acids. V shed 5 bases and J 9 bases; nucleotides not matched to a gene: 3. Looked up from germline, CDR1 is MNHEY and CDR2 is SVGEGT.

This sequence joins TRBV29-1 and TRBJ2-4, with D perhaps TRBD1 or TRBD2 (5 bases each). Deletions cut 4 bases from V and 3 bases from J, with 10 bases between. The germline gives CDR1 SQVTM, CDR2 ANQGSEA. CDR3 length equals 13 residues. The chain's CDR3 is CSVGGIGKNIQYF. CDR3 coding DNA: TGCAGCGTTGGGGGGATAGGCAAAAACATTCAGTACTTC. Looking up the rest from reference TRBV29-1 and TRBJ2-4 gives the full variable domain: SAVISQKPSRDICQRGTSLTIQCQVDSQVTMMFWYRQQPGQSLTLIATANQGSEATYESGFVIDKFPISRPNLTFSTLTVSNMSPEDSSIYLCSVGGIGKNIQYFGAGTRLSVL.

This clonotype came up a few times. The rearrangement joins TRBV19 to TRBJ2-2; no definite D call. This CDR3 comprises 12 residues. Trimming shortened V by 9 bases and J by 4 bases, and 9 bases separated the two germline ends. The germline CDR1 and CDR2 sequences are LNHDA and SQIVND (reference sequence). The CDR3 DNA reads TGTGCCAGCGGGTGGGGCACCGGGGAGCTGTTTTTT. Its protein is CASGWGTGELFF.

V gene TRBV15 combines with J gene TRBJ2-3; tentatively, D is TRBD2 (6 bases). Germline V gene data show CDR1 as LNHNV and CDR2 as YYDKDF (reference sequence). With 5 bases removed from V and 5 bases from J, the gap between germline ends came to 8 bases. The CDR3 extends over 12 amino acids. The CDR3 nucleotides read TGTGCCACCAGCTTGGGACTAGATACGCAGTATTTT. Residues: CATSLGLDTQYF.

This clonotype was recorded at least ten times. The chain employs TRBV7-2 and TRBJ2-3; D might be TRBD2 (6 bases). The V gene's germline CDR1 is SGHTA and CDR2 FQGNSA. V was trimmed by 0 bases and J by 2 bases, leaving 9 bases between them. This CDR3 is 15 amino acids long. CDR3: CASSLASGFTDTQYF. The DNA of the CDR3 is TGTGCCAGCAGCTTAGCTAGCGGATTCACAGATACGCAGTATTTT.

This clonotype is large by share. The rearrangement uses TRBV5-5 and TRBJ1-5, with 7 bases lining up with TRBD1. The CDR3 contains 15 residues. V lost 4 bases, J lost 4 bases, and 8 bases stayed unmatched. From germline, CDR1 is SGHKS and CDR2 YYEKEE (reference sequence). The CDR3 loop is CASSQGGQPNQPQHF. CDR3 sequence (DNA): TGTGCCAGCAGCCAGGGGGGACAGCCAAATCAGCCCCAGCATTTT.

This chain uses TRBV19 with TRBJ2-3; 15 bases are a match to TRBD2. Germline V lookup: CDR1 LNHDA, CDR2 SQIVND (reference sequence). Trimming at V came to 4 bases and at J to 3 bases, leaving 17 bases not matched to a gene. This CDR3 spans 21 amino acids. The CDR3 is CASSTTPYGLAGGPVTDTQYF. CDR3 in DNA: TGTGCCAGTAGTACCACCCCTTACGGACTAGCGGGAGGGCCGGTGACAGATACGCAGTATTTT.

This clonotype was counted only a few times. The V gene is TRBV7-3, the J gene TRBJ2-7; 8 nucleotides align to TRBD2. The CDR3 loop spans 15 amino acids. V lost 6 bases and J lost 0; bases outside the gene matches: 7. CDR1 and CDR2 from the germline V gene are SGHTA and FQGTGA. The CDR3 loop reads CASRSTSESSYEQYF. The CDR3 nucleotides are TGTGCCAGCAGGTCGACTAGCGAGAGCTCCTACGAGCAGTACTTC.

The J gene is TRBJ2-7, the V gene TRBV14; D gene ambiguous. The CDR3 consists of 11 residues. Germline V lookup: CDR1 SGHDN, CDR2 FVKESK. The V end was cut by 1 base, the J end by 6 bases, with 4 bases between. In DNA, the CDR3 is TGTGCCAGCAGCCAAGTCTCCGAGCAGTACTTC. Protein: CASSQVSEQYF.

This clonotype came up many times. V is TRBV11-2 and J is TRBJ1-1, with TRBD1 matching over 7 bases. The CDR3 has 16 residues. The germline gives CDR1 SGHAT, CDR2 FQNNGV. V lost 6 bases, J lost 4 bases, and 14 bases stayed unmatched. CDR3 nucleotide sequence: TGTGCCAGCAGGAGTATCAGCAGGGGGACGGCCACTGAAGCTTTCTTT. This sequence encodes CASRSISRGTATEAFF.

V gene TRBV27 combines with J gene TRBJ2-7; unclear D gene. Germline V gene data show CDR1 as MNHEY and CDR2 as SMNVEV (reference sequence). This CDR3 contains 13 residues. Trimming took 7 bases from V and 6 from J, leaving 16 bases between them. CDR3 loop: CASTNPTHGEQYF. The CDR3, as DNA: TGTGCCAGCACCAACCCCACCCATGGCGAGCAGTACTTC.

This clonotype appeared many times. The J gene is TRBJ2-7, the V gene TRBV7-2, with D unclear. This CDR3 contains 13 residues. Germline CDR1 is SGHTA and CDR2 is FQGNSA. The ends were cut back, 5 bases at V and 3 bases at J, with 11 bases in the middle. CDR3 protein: CASSPYGGYEQYF. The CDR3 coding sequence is TGTGCCAGCAGCCCTTACGGCGGCTACGAGCAGTACTTC.

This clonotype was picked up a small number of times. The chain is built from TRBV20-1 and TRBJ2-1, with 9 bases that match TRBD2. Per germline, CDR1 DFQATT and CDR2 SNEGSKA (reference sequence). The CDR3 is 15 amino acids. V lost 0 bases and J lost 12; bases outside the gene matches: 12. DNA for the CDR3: TGCAGTGCTAGAGAGACTAGCGGACTTACAATGATGCAGTTCTTC. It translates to CSARETSGLTMMQFF.

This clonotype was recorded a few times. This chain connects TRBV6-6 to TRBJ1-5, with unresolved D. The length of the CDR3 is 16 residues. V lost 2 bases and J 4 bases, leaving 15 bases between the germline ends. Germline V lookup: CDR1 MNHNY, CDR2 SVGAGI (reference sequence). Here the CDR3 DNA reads TGTGCCAGCAGTTACCCTGTGCACCAAAGAAATCAGCCCCAGCATTTT. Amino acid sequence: CASSYPVHQRNQPQHF.

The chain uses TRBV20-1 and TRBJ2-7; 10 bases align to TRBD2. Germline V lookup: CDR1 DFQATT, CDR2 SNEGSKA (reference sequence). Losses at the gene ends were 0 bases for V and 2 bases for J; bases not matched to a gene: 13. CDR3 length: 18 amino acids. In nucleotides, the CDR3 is TGCAGTGCTAGAGATACGATCGGCCTAGCGGGAGCGACCTACGAGCAGTACTTC. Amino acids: CSARDTIGLAGATYEQYF.